The rows below give T cell receptor beta chains drawn from one sample of a study of T cell changes during pregnancy in multiple sclerosis. Profiled with immunoSEQ multiplex PCR; TCRdb holds only in-frame clones, not every one. The sample holds under 75,000 clones; 75% to 95% are singletons and the top ten take under 3%. The source was peripheral blood, collected in the first trimester of pregnancy. The receptors here all came from a female donor with multiple sclerosis, enrolled in a pregnancy study. CDR3s include the opening cysteine and the closing phenylalanine or tryptophan. D genes are given only for firm matches.

v_call | d_call | cdr3_aa
TRBV9 | . | CASSSLPTGELFF
TRBV30 | . | CACRSSYNEQFF
TRBV5-1 | TRBD2 | CASSLDPGLAYNEQFF
TRBV7-9 | TRBD1 | CASSLPGQGQETQYF
TRBV6-4 | . | CASTGQPLGTNEKLFF
TRBV9 | TRBD1 | CASSVDRGEQYF
TRBV6-5 | . | CASSYSTLGNTEAFF
TRBV19 | TRBD1 | CASSTQGAYTF
TRBV6-1 | . | CASSPEATGELFF
TRBV20-1 | . | CSATIWFEQYF